The rows below give T cell receptor beta chains drawn from one sample of a study of blood T cell repertoires in COVID-19. Data came from immunoSEQ multiplex PCR; TCRdb stores just in-frame clones and leaves some out. Counted here are 200,000 to 250,000 clones, under 85% occurring once; the ten biggest clones make up roughly 7.8%. Sequenced input: peripheral blood. These receptors were obtained from a woman older than 75 with COVID-19, enrolled during active disease. Each CDR3 is given with its conserved first and last residue. Fields, in order: CDR3 protein, V gene.

CASSFKDQVANTEAFF TRBV5-1
CASSREGQGYGYTF TRBV18
CASSLEAGAGYGYTF TRBV5-1
CASSVQGTDTQYF TRBV9
CSVGGKTSRAGNEQFF TRBV29-1
CASPPPEGHFSSYEQYF TRBV28
CATRTAGETQYF TRBV2
CASSDWDRGRGNQPQHF TRBV6-1
CASSFDGIPHNEQFF TRBV5-1
CASSPGGGSGNTIYF TRBV5-1
CASSPNSGSPTDTQYF TRBV7-7
CASSQAGLGQPQHF TRBV3-1/TRBV3-2
CASSASGRGYTF TRBV9
CASSLSGGSEQFF TRBV7-3
CASTRRDTRETQYF TRBV2
CAIRQDRENNEQFF TRBV10-3
CASSSRDSLLMNTEAFF TRBV19
CASSPTTTGHYGYTF TRBV3-1/TRBV3-2
CASSLSASTNPQHF TRBV7-9
CASSKSGGVTGELFF TRBV5-1
CASSLGLGNTQYF TRBV7-8
CASGPGVREQYF TRBV3-1/TRBV3-2
CASSPTGDSGNTIYF TRBV5-1
CASSLDRVDYGYTF TRBV5-1
CAIGLAGQRTDTQYF TRBV2
CASSLDRETQYF TRBV5-1
CASSSDLQSSNQPQHF TRBV6-2/TRBV6-3
CATRDNTYGYTF TRBV24-1
CASSQDGGVYEQYF TRBV4-2
CASRETGTGIEAFF TRBV6-4
CASSVPGQNYGYTF TRBV19
CASSYTGGDEQYF TRBV27
CASSHLPNGYTF TRBV6-2/TRBV6-3
CATSRGSNVQPQHF TRBV15
CASSQNPGLAMNEQFF TRBV5-4
CAIRQDNQPQHF TRBV10-3
CASSNPVRGSSNQPQHF TRBV2
CASSEAREHGGNTIYF TRBV6-1
CASSVDQTRVRDEQFF TRBV7-3
CASRQDTYYEQYF TRBV6-5
CASSRIARTEAFF TRBV7-3
CASRRQMNTEAFF TRBV12-3/TRBV12-4
CSVGQGADTQYF TRBV29-1
CASSPQGARNEQFF TRBV7-9
CASSLAEGGYGYTF TRBV5-1
CASSEPPNSGGYTF TRBV6-1
CASHSGRAVDTQYF TRBV19
CASSEGRQGARAFF TRBV6-1
CASSFGQGLQETQYF TRBV5-4
CASSRGGTRNQPQHF TRBV6-5
CASSLGWGQSSYNEQFF TRBV27
CASSSSGTDTQYF TRBV7-9
CASSPASVNYGYTF TRBV18
CASSQGAGELFF TRBV13